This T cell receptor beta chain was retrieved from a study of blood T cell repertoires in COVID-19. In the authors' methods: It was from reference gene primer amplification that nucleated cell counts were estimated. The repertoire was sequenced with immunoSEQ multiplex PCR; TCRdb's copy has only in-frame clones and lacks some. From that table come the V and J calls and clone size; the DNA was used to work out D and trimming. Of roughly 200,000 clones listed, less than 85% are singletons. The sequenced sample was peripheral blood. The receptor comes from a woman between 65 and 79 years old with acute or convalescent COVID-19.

The CDR3, as DNA: TGTGCCATCAGTGAGTCCCCGGGACTAGGAGGCGAGCAGTTCTTC. Translating gives CAISESPGLGGEQFF. The gene calls are TRBV10-3 and TRBJ2-1; TRBD2 aligns across 8 bases. The germline gives CDR1 ENHRY, CDR2 SYGVKD. The CDR3 loop spans 15 amino acids. Trimming cost V 0 bases and J 10 bases; bases outside gene matches: 8.